Listed below are T cell receptor beta chains from one sample, sequenced in a study of shared clonotypes between healthy human individuals. Clones were read by immunoSEQ multiplex PCR, and TCRdb kept only the in-frame ones, dropping some. The data hold 780,000 or so clones, with roughly 72% observed a single time. The specimen sequenced was memory CD4+ T cells sorted from blood. These receptors originate from a woman aged 25 to 39 in good health. Each CDR3 is given without its conserved first and last residue.

TRBJ2-7	TRBV5-1	ASSLGTVAHEQY
TRBJ2-1	TRBV7-9	ASSSTREGQGRVQF
TRBJ2-7	TRBV5-1	ASSLEPSQQY
TRBJ2-3	TRBV28	ASRWTSGTPDTQY
TRBJ2-7	TRBV11-3	ASSSTTGEQY
TRBJ2-7	TRBV27	ASSLRLAGAYEQY
TRBJ1-2	TRBV6-1	ASSEEAGQGAYGYT
TRBJ2-7	TRBV5-1	ASSLVDTGEQY
TRBJ1-1	TRBV5-1	ASSLARMTGQGDTEAF
TRBJ2-7	TRBV27	ASSRTRYEQY
TRBJ1-1	TRBV27	ASIPTGLGGTEAF
TRBJ1-5	TRBV7-8	ASREDISNQPQH
TRBJ2-3	TRBV11-2	ASSLVGHTDTQY
TRBJ2-3	TRBV7-9	ASRPRGQRSNTQY
TRBJ1-1	TRBV6-5	ASSYRGTTEAF
TRBJ2-1	TRBV19	ASSNPTGLADYNEQF
TRBJ2-5	TRBV7-2	ASSFRVRLAGGWETQY
TRBJ2-1	TRBV19	ASSGGLVVNEQF
TRBJ2-5	TRBV29-1	SVLAGGHETQY
TRBJ2-7	TRBV11-2	ASSLSPLSEQY
TRBJ2-3	TRBV18	ASSPTYSNTDTQY
TRBJ1-5	TRBV5-1	ASSSGSGPQH
TRBJ2-3	TRBV11-2	ASSLVGLLTDTQY
TRBJ2-5	TRBV11-2	ASSSQETQY
TRBJ2-7	TRBV5-1	ASSALPSGRAGWDEQY
TRBJ1-4	TRBV28	ASRVGGANEKLF
TRBJ1-1	TRBV6-5	ASSRTENTEAF
TRBJ2-1	TRBV5-1	ASRRQGDEQF
TRBJ1-6	TRBV19	ASTFGGSPLH